The 18 T cell receptor beta chains given below trace back to one sample, sequenced in a study of blood T cell repertoires in COVID-19. The protocol was immunoSEQ multiplex PCR, while the TCRdb copy is restricted to in-frame clones and leaves out a portion. The sample consists of some 120,000 clones, roughly 84% of them appearing once. Material for sequencing was peripheral blood. These receptors all stem from a young woman who had recovered from COVID-19.

This clone showed up just a few times. The V gene is TRBV12-3 or TRBV12-4, the J gene TRBJ1-1; 7 bases are a match to TRBD1. The CDR3 has 13 residues. Losses at the gene ends were 2 bases for V and 5 bases for J; bases not matched to a gene: 2. The CDR3 DNA sequence: TGTGCCAGCAGTTTACACAGGGGAACTGAAGCTTTCTTT. It yields the protein CASSLHRGTEAFF.

The chain links TRBV10-3 to TRBJ2-7; D is possibly TRBD1 (5 bases). The germline V and J ends were trimmed by 6 bases and 0 bases, with 12 bases remaining between them. This CDR3 is 14 amino acids long. The V gene's germline CDR1 is ENHRY and CDR2 SYGVKD. CDR3 sequence (DNA): TGTGCCATCAGAATGCAGGGCAGCTCCTACGAGCAGTACTTC. It codes for CAIRMQGSSYEQYF.

This chain joins TRBV29-1 and TRBJ1-1; tentative D call: TRBD1 (5 bases). Germline CDR1 SQVTM, CDR2 ANQGSEA. Trimming removed 5 bases at V and 4 bases at J, with 17 bases between. The CDR3 runs 14 residues. CDR3 protein: CSVHGRSRGTEAFF. The CDR3 coding sequence is TGCAGCGTTCACGGCAGGTCTAGGGGCACTGAAGCTTTCTTT.

This chain uses TRBV18 with TRBJ1-1; 7 bases agree with TRBD1. The CDR3 contains 18 residues. Germline trimming cut 3 bases from V and 5 bases from J; bases unmatched to any gene: 18. Germline values: CDR1 KGHSH, CDR2 LQKENI. CDR3 protein: CASSPRGGGERSKTEAFF. The DNA of the CDR3 is TGTGCCAGCTCACCCCGCGGAGGGGGCGAGCGCTCCAAGACTGAAGCTTTCTTT.

The chain uses TRBV7-3 and TRBJ2-1; tentatively, D is TRBD2 (5 bases). Trimming left V 3 bases short and J 7 bases short, with 10 bases between. Germline-derived CDR1 and CDR2 are SGHTA and FQGTGA. The CDR3 contains 13 residues. This chain's CDR3 is CASSLTIQNEQFF. The DNA for the CDR3 is TGTGCCAGCAGCTTGACTATTCAAAATGAGCAGTTCTTC.

V usage is TRBV6-5 and J usage is TRBJ2-2; possibly TRBD1 for D (6 bases). The germline gives CDR1 MNHEY, CDR2 SVGAGI. This CDR3 contains 15 residues. V lost 6 bases to trimming and J lost 0 bases, with 11 bases between them. CDR3 residues: CASRWTVANTGELFF. The CDR3 DNA is TGTGCCAGCAGATGGACAGTCGCGAACACCGGGGAGCTGTTTTTT.

CDR3 amino acids: CSVELRGGYTF. In DNA, the CDR3 is TGCAGCGTTGAACTAAGGGGAGGCTACACCTTC. The gene calls are TRBV29-1 and TRBJ1-2; TRBD1 is a possible D gene (5 bases). Germline CDR1 is SQVTM and CDR2 is ANQGSEA. The CDR3 has 11 residues. Trimming removed 2 bases from V and 8 bases from J, with 9 bases in between.

The CDR3 nucleotides read TGTGCCAGCAGTGAAGTGCCGGGTAGCGGAGAGACCCAGTACTTC. This codes for CASSEVPGSGETQYF. The V and J genes are TRBV2 and TRBJ2-5, with D possibly matching TRBD2 (6 bases). The CDR3 covers 15 residues. CDR1 and CDR2 from the germline V gene are SNHLY and FYNNEI. V lost 1 base, J lost 4 bases, and 13 bases lay in between.

CDR3 sequence: CASSDRGSYNSPLHF. The CDR3 coding sequence is TGTGCCAGCAGCGACAGGGGTTCCTATAATTCACCCCTCCACTTT. The chain recombines TRBV6-5 with TRBJ1-6; 8 bases are a match to TRBD1. Germline V gene data show CDR1 as MNHEY and CDR2 as SVGAGI. The V gene end was trimmed by 6 bases and the J gene end by 1 base; junction bases not matched to a gene: 2. There are 15 residues in the CDR3.

V is TRBV6-1 and J is TRBJ1-1; possible D gene TRBD1, 6 bases. Trimming removed 0 bases from V and 0 bases from J, with 11 bases in between. In germline, CDR1 is MNHNS, CDR2 SASEGT. CDR3 size: 16 residues. The CDR3 DNA follows: TGTGCCAGCAGTGAAGCATACAGGGTGATGAACACTGAAGCTTTCTTT. Protein product: CASSEAYRVMNTEAFF.

The sample holds a few counts of this clone. CDR3: CASSARSGSSYNEQFF. Here the CDR3 DNA reads TGTGCCAGCAGCGCTAGGAGCGGGAGCTCCTACAATGAGCAGTTCTTC. The J gene is TRBJ2-1, the V gene TRBV9, with 8 bases identical to TRBD2. V gave up 3 bases and J gave up 0 bases; unmatched junction bases: 5. Per the germline V gene, CDR1 is SGDLS and CDR2 is YYNGEE. CDR3 length equals 16 residues.

The chain carries TRBV6-2 or TRBV6-3 and TRBJ1-6, with TRBD1 identical over 7 bases. The CDR3 extends over 14 amino acids. Trimming removed 4 bases from V and 7 bases from J; junction bases left unmatched: 4. The germline gives CDR1 MNHEY, CDR2 SVGEGT. The CDR3 protein is CASSSGTENSPLHF. The CDR3 region has the DNA TGTGCCAGCAGTTCCGGGACAGAAAATTCACCCCTCCACTTT.

The V gene is TRBV6-1, the J gene TRBJ1-1, with 10 nucleotides matching TRBD1. This CDR3 contains 16 residues. Germline V lookup: CDR1 MNHNS, CDR2 SASEGT. The J segment lost 3 bases and the V segment lost 4 bases, leaving 8 bases of the junction unmatched. CDR3 region: CASSVDRGLGDTEAFF. CDR3 DNA sequence: TGTGCCAGCAGTGTAGACAGGGGGCTTGGGGACACTGAAGCTTTCTTT.

This sequence joins TRBV6-5 and TRBJ1-2, with 9 bases fitting TRBD1. The length of the CDR3 is 13 residues. The V segment lost 6 bases and the J segment 4 bases; nucleotides outside the gene matches: 3. CDR1 MNHEY and CDR2 SVGAGI come from the germline V gene. The CDR3 spells CASRTGGSYGYTF. The DNA for the CDR3 is TGTGCCAGCAGGACAGGGGGTAGCTATGGCTACACCTTC.

The genes are TRBV14 and TRBJ2-1, with D unresolved. V lost 0 bases, J lost 2 bases, and 5 bases lay in between. CDR3 size: 14 residues. CDR1 SGHDN and CDR2 FVKESK come from the germline V gene. DNA for the CDR3: TGTGCCAGCAGCCAAGATAATACCTACAATGAGCAGTTCTTC. Translating it yields CASSQDNTYNEQFF.

CDR3 in amino acids: CASSTTGTSGSTSQYF. CDR3 nucleotide sequence: TGCGCCAGCAGCACGACCGGGACTAGCGGCAGTACGAGCCAGTACTTC. This chain uses TRBV5-1 with TRBJ2-7; 11 bases agree with TRBD2. The CDR3 loop spans 16 amino acids. Trimming removed 4 bases from V and 10 bases from J; junction bases left unmatched: 16. Germline CDR1 and CDR2: SGHRS and YFSETQ.

The chain links TRBV6-5 to TRBJ1-6, with D unclear. The CDR3 is 16 residues long. V lost 0 bases to trimming and J lost 7 bases, with 13 bases between them. The germline V gene has CDR1 MNHEY and CDR2 SVGAGI. CDR3 in DNA: TGTGCCAGCAGTTACTCGAGGTCACGGGGAAATTCACCCCTCCACTTT. Translated, it gives CASSYSRSRGNSPLHF.

The J gene is TRBJ2-3, the V gene TRBV7-9; D is unclear. The germline gives CDR1 SEHNR, CDR2 FQNEAQ (reference sequence). This CDR3 has 15 residues. With 1 base removed from V and 2 bases from J, the gap between germline ends came to 10 bases. CDR3 nucleotide sequence: TGTGCCAGCAGCTTAGGCTCTACGCTCACAGATACGCAGTATTTT. Translation gives CASSLGSTLTDTQYF. The whole variable domain, filled in from reference TRBV7-9 and TRBJ2-3, reads DTGVSQNPRHKITKRGQNVTFRCDPISEHNRLYWYRQTLGQGPEFLTYFQNEAQLEKSRLLSDRFSAERPKGSFSTLEIQRTEQGDSAMYLCASSLGSTLTDTQYFGPGTRLTVL.